A single sample gave rise to the 24 T cell receptor beta chains below, sequenced in a study of response to subunit inactivated influenza vaccine. In TCRdb, the RT-PCR reads were re-called with MiXCR into one record per CDR3 protein. The sample shows over 800,000 distinct CDR3 sequences, around 20% of them seen only once. This specimen was PBMCs from blood, taken 4 to 6 days after vaccination. The receptor set was obtained from a man aged 50 to 59 who received an inactivated influenza vaccine.

The gene calls are TRBV15 and TRBJ2-1, with 7 bases identical to TRBD2. V lost 6 bases to trimming and J lost 5 bases; unmatched junction nucleotides: 7. This CDR3 region has 14 residues. Germline CDR1 LNHNV, CDR2 YYDKDF (reference sequence). This CDR3 reads CATRPLAVHNEQFF. The DNA for the CDR3 is TGTGCCACCAGGCCGCTAGCGGTTCACAATGAGCAGTTCTTC.

The V call is TRBV24-1, the J call TRBJ2-5; perhaps TRBD2 as D (5 bases). Trimming removed 2 bases from V and 7 bases from J, with 13 bases in between. The CDR3 runs to 14 residues. CDR1 is KGHDR and CDR2 is SFDVKD in the germline V gene. CDR3 amino acids: CATSDWTGWGTQYF. The CDR3 DNA follows: TGTGCCACCAGTGATTGGACGGGGTGGGGGACCCAGTACTTC.

CDR3 sequence: CASSLSRVDTQYF. Written as DNA, the CDR3 is TGTGCCAGCAGCTTAAGTAGGGTAGATACGCAGTATTTT. This chain links TRBV5-6 with TRBJ2-3; D remains ambiguous. Germline V gives CDR1 SGHDT, CDR2 YYEEEE. This CDR3 is built from 13 residues. V lost 2 bases and J 5 bases, leaving 9 bases between the germline ends.

In DNA form, the CDR3 reads TGTGCCAGCAGTCCACCGGGGTACCAAGAGACCCAGTACTTC. Amino acid sequence: CASSPPGYQETQYF. J is TRBJ2-5 and V is TRBV28; a weak D match, TRBD2 (5 bases). Trimming stripped 5 bases from V and 0 bases from J, with 10 bases between. CDR1 MDHEN and CDR2 SYDVKM come from the germline V gene. The CDR3 has 14 amino acids.

CDR3 nucleotides: TGTGCCAGCTCACCACCAGGACTAGCCCATATCCAAGAGACCCAGTACTTC. Protein sequence: CASSPPGLAHIQETQYF. The chain combines TRBV18 with TRBJ2-5; the match to TRBD2 covers 8 bases. V gave up 0 bases and J gave up 1 base; unmatched junction bases: 7. Germline CDR1 is KGHSH and CDR2 is LQKENI. CDR3 length: 17 amino acids.

This clonotype was counted only a few times. The genes are TRBV9 and TRBJ2-1; D is possibly TRBD1 or TRBD2 (6 bases each). This CDR3 region has 17 residues. Germline CDR1 is SGDLS and CDR2 is YYNGEE. Trimming removed 0 bases from V and 3 bases from J, with 16 bases in between. The CDR3 loop reads CASSVGGRTASYNEQFF. Written as DNA, the CDR3 is TGTGCCAGCAGCGTAGGAGGGAGGACAGCTAGCTACAATGAGCAGTTCTTC.

This clonotype was counted many times. CDR3 protein: CASSQGTGFGYTF. For the CDR3, the DNA is TGTGCCAGCAGCCAGGGGACAGGGTTTGGCTACACCTTC. This rearrangement joins TRBV3-1 to TRBJ1-2; TRBD1 agrees at 9 bases. This CDR3 has 13 residues. CDR1 and CDR2 from the germline V gene are LGHDT and YNNKEL (reference sequence). Germline trimming cut 3 bases from V and 7 bases from J; bases unmatched to any gene: 3. Complete variable domain (other parts from reference TRBV3-1 and TRBJ1-2): DTAVSQTPKYLVTQMGNDKSIKCEQNLGHDTMYWYKQDSKKFLKIMFSYNNKELIINETVPNRFSPKSPDKAHLNLHINSLELGDSAVYFCASSQGTGFGYTFGSGTRLTVV.

This clonotype showed up just a few times. The CDR3 protein is CSASWWGGGAAETQYF. The CDR3 nucleotides are TGCAGTGCTAGTTGGTGGGGCGGGGGGGCCGCAGAGACCCAGTACTTC. The V and J genes are TRBV20-1 and TRBJ2-5; 9 bases map to TRBD2. CDR1 is DFQATT and CDR2 is SNEGSKA in the germline V gene (reference sequence). The CDR3 has 16 amino acids. The trim removed 3 bases at V and 4 bases at J, leaving 12 bases unmatched.

This chain's CDR3 is CASNPTGDYEQYF. CDR3 bases: TGTGCCAGCAACCCGACAGGGGACTACGAGCAGTACTTC. The chain couples TRBV28 to TRBJ2-7; 8 nucleotides agree with TRBD1. There are 13 residues in the CDR3. Germline CDR1 MDHEN, CDR2 SYDVKM. The J segment lost 3 bases and the V segment lost 7 bases, leaving 5 bases of the junction unmatched.

In its sample, this clonotype was seen once. J is TRBJ2-2 and V is TRBV5-1; D is uncertain. V dropped 0 bases and J dropped 0 bases, with 6 bases sitting between them. The CDR3 spans 15 residues. Germline values: CDR1 SGHRS, CDR2 YFSETQ. The CDR3 is CASSLVSTNTGELFF. The DNA of the CDR3 is TGCGCCAGCAGCTTGGTATCCACGAACACCGGGGAGCTGTTTTTT.

This clonotype turned up a few times. This chain links TRBV20-1 with TRBJ2-7, with TRBD2 matching over 9 bases. Germline CDR1 is DFQATT and CDR2 is SNEGSKA (reference sequence). CDR3 size: 14 residues. Trimming removed 6 bases from V and 5 bases from J; junction bases left unmatched: 11. The CDR3 DNA reads as TGCAGTGCCCACTCCCCAGCGGGAGGCGACGAGCAGTACTTC. Amino acid sequence: CSAHSPAGGDEQYF.

A few counts support this clonotype. The gene calls are TRBV5-1 and TRBJ2-7; a possible D gene is TRBD2 (5 bases). Germline CDR1 reads SGHRS; CDR2 reads YFSETQ. The CDR3 is 15 amino acids. The V and J ends lost 0 bases and 3 bases respectively, with 13 bases between them. The CDR3: CASSLATPGIYEQYF. CDR3 DNA sequence: TGCGCCAGCAGCTTGGCCACCCCGGGGATCTACGAGCAGTACTTC.

This clonotype was detected a few times. This chain uses TRBV3-1 with TRBJ2-2; the D gene could be TRBD1 or TRBD2 (5 bases each). Germline V lookup: CDR1 LGHDT, CDR2 YNNKEL (reference sequence). CDR3 length: 16 amino acids. V lost 1 base, J lost 5 bases, and 14 bases lay in between. The CDR3 region is CASSQGGTRTTGELFF. The CDR3 DNA reads TGTGCCAGCAGCCAAGGAGGGACCAGGACTACCGGGGAGCTGTTTTTT. The full variable domain, its missing parts supplied by reference TRBV3-1 and TRBJ2-2, is DTAVSQTPKYLVTQMGNDKSIKCEQNLGHDTMYWYKQDSKKFLKIMFSYNNKELIINETVPNRFSPKSPDKAHLNLHINSLELGDSAVYFCASSQGGTRTTGELFFGEGSRLTVL.

This rearrangement joins TRBV6-5 to TRBJ2-7, with unresolved D. Between the trimmed V and J ends, which lost 5 bases and 0 bases, there was a span of 17 bases. Germline V lookup: CDR1 MNHEY, CDR2 SVGAGI. This CDR3 has 16 amino acids. CDR3 protein: CASSHTPRASSYEQYF. CDR3 nucleotide sequence: TGTGCCAGCAGTCACACCCCAAGGGCGAGCTCCTACGAGCAGTACTTC.

The chain uses TRBV6-5 and TRBJ2-1; 12 bases line up with TRBD2. V shed 3 bases and J 5 bases; nucleotides not matched to a gene: 8. This CDR3 has 17 residues. Germline values: CDR1 MNHEY, CDR2 SVGAGI. DNA of the CDR3: TGTGCCAGCAGTTATTATGGACTAGCGGGAATTAACAATGAGCAGTTCTTC. Translating gives CASSYYGLAGINNEQFF.

This clonotype was counted a few times. The V and J genes are TRBV20-1 and TRBJ2-7; D ambiguous. This CDR3 has 14 residues. V was shortened by 1 base and J by 0 bases, with 10 bases between the two germline ends. CDR1 is DFQATT, CDR2 SNEGSKA, per germline (reference sequence). This CDR3 reads CSARVTRSSYEQYF. CDR3 coding DNA: TGCAGTGCTAGAGTAACCAGGAGCTCCTACGAGCAGTACTTC.

This clonotype was seen a few times. This rearrangement joins TRBV6-2 or TRBV6-3 to TRBJ2-1; TRBD2 matches 11 bases. After removal of 5 bases from V and 8 bases from J, the junction contained 8 bases not matched to a gene. CDR1 is MNHEY, CDR2 SVGEGT, per germline. CDR3 length equals 15 residues. CDR3 residues: CASSPWIAGGDEQFF. CDR3 sequence (DNA): TGTGCCAGCAGTCCCTGGATAGCGGGAGGGGATGAGCAGTTCTTC.

V gene TRBV20-1 combines with J gene TRBJ2-7; a possible D gene is TRBD2 (6 bases). Trimming removed 5 bases from V and 0 bases from J, with 14 bases in between. Germline CDR1 is DFQATT and CDR2 is SNEGSKA (reference sequence). CDR3 length: 14 residues. In nucleotides, the CDR3 is TGCAGTGCTGGAAACCCCGGGGGCTCCTACGAGCAGTACTTC. It translates to CSAGNPGGSYEQYF.

This clonotype turned up a few times. The chain combines TRBV18 with TRBJ2-5; 12 bases map to TRBD2. Germline loops: CDR1 KGHSH, CDR2 LQKENI. V was clipped by 6 bases and J by 3 bases; unmatched bases: 11. The CDR3 has 17 residues. CDR3: CASSPRRTSGAEETQYF. The CDR3, as DNA: TGTGCCAGCTCGCCAAGGAGGACTAGCGGGGCGGAAGAGACCCAGTACTTC.

In this sample, this clonotype turned up a few times. The rearrangement links TRBV4-3 to TRBJ1-1; D unresolved. V lost 3 bases to trimming and J lost 1 base, with 12 bases between them. The CDR3 is made up of 15 amino acids. In germline, CDR1 is LGHNA, CDR2 YSLEER. CDR3 loop: CASSHTAGWNTEAFF. CDR3 in DNA: TGCGCCAGCAGCCACACGGCAGGCTGGAACACTGAAGCTTTCTTT.

There are a few counts of this clonotype. The rearrangement joins TRBV6-2 or TRBV6-3 to TRBJ2-5, with D maybe TRBD1 (5 bases). The CDR3 length is 13 residues. V shed 5 bases and J shed 5 bases, with 12 bases lying between them. Germline V gene data show CDR1 as MNHEY and CDR2 as SVGEGT. For the CDR3, the DNA is TGTGCCAGCAGTACGCTGGGGCGGGAGACCCAGTACTTC. Amino acid sequence: CASSTLGRETQYF.

This clonotype was counted between two and nine times. This chain connects TRBV29-1 to TRBJ2-7, with TRBD2 as a possible D gene (5 bases). V dropped 7 bases and J dropped 0 bases, with 19 bases sitting between them. The CDR3 consists of 15 residues. Germline CDR1 reads SQVTM; CDR2 reads ANQGSEA. This CDR3 reads CSALSRDQSSYEQYF. The CDR3 DNA follows: TGCAGCGCCCTCTCCCGGGATCAGAGCTCCTACGAGCAGTACTTC.

Only a few counts were recorded for this clonotype. The CDR3 region is CATSRKQGNEQFF. DNA of the CDR3: TGTGCCACCAGCAGAAAACAGGGGAATGAGCAGTTCTTC. The chain uses TRBV15 and TRBJ2-1; 7 positions match TRBD1. The trim removed 2 bases at V and 7 bases at J, leaving 2 bases unmatched. CDR1 and CDR2 (germline): LNHNV, YYDKDF (reference sequence). CDR3 length equals 13 residues.

This clonotype was picked up many times. The J gene is TRBJ2-3, the V gene TRBV29-1, with D maybe TRBD2 (5 bases). There are 11 residues in the CDR3. The V gene lost 3 bases and the J gene lost 5 bases, with 6 bases spanning the gap. Germline V CDR1 and CDR2: SQVTM, ANQGSEA. CDR3 amino acids: CSVEGRDTQYF. For the CDR3, the DNA is TGCAGCGTTGAGGGGAGAGATACGCAGTATTTT.